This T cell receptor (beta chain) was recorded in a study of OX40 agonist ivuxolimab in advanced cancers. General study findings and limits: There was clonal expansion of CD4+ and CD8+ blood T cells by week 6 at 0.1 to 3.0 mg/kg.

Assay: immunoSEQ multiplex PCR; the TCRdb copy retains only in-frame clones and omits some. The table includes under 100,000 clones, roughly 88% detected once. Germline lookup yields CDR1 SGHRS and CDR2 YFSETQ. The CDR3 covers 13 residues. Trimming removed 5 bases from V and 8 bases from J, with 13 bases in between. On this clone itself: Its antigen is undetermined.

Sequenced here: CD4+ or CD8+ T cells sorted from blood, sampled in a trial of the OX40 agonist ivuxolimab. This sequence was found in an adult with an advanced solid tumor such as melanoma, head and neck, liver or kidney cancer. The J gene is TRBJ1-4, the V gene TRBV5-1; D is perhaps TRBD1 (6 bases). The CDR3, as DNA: TGCGCCAGCAGATCAGGGGAAGGGGAAAAACTGTTTTTT. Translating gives CASRSGEGEKLFF.